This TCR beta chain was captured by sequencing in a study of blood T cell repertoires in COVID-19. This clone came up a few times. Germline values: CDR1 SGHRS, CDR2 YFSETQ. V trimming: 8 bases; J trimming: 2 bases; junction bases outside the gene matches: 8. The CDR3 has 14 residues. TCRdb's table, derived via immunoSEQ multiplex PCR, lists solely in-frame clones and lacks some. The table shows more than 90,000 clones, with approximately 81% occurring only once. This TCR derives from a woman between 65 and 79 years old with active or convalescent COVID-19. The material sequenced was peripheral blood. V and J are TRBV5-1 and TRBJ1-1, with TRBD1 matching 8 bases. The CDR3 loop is CASSVGQGNTEAFF. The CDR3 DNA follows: TGCGCCAGTAGCGTCGGACAGGGTAACACTGAAGCTTTCTTT.